The sequence of this T cell receptor (beta chain) was determined in a study of blood T cell repertoires in COVID-19. The wider study: The study drew acute and convalescent COVID-19 samples from the United States, Italy and Spain. In each case, the material was cDNA or gDNA derived from T cells, B-cell-depleted T cells, or PBMCs.

This clone was counted once. The authors' processing: For nucleated cells, counts were estimated from reference gene primer amplification. Generated by immunoSEQ multiplex PCR, the TCRdb table keeps only in-frame clones and is missing some. V and J calls and clone size are as listed in that table; D and trimming were resolved from the DNA. Of 120,000 to 150,000 clones detected, more than 80% appear once; the ten largest clones hold about 11%. Sequencing used peripheral blood. This receptor was taken from a woman aged 80 or over with acute or convalescent COVID-19.

The DNA of the CDR3 is TGTGCCAGCTCACCGGGCTCTGAAGCTTTCTTT. Protein product: CASSPGSEAFF. This rearrangement joins TRBV18 to TRBJ1-1; D not certain. V gave up 3 bases and J gave up 6 bases, with 5 bases separating them. This CDR3 spans 11 amino acids. CDR1 KGHSH and CDR2 LQKENI come from the germline V gene.